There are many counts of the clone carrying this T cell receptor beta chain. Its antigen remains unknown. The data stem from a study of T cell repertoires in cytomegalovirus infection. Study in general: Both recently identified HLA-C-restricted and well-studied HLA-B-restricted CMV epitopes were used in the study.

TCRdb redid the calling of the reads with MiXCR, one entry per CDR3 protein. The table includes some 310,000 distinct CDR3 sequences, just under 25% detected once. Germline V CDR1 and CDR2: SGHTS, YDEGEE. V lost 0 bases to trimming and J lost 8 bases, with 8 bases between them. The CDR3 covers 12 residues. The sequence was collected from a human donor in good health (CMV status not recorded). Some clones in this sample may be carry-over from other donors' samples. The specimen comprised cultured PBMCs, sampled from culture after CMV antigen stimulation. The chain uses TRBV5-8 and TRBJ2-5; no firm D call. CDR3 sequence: CASSLVLGTQYF. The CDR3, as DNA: TGTGCCAGCAGCTTGGTCCTGGGAACCCAGTACTTC.